What follows are 21 T cell receptor beta chains derived from one specimen sequenced in a study of T cell responses to AZD1222 COVID-19 vaccine. TCRdb keeps only in-frame clones here, not all; method: immunoSEQ multiplex PCR. The sample yields approximately 130,000 clones, about nine tenths seen once. The source was peripheral blood, collected on day 0 of AZD1222 vaccination. These receptors all come from an adult in good health.

This rearrangement joins TRBV29-1 to TRBJ1-5; D may be TRBD1 (5 bases). V dropped 4 bases and J dropped 3 bases, with 10 bases sitting between them. This CDR3 has 13 residues. Per germline, CDR1 SQVTM and CDR2 ANQGSEA. The CDR3 sequence is CSVARGYNQPQHF. CDR3 nucleotides: TGCAGCGTTGCTCGGGGGTACAATCAGCCCCAGCATTTT.

This rearrangement joins TRBV28 to TRBJ2-5, with a weak D call TRBD2 (5 bases). With 6 bases removed from V and 0 bases from J, the gap between germline ends came to 11 bases. The CDR3 runs 14 residues. Germline loops: CDR1 MDHEN, CDR2 SYDVKM. The CDR3 region has the DNA TGTGCCAGCAGGGGGAGTCAGGACCAAGAGACCCAGTACTTC. Its protein is CASRGSQDQETQYF.

The count of this clone is one. The chain uses TRBV5-6 and TRBJ1-3, with no clear D. This CDR3 has 15 amino acids. Deletions cut 0 bases from V and 0 bases from J, with 7 bases between. Germline V CDR1 and CDR2: SGHDT, YYEEEE. CDR3: CASSLGQYSGNTIYF. DNA of the CDR3: TGTGCCAGCAGCTTGGGGCAGTACTCTGGAAACACCATATATTTT.

The chain combines TRBV7-9 with TRBJ2-7, with 7 bases matching TRBD2. The CDR3 totals 14 residues. Unmatched junction bases numbered 4, after V lost 1 base and J lost 4 bases. CDR1 is SEHNR, CDR2 FQNEAQ, per germline (reference sequence). The CDR3 sequence is CASSLEAGRYEQYF. Written as DNA, the CDR3 is TGTGCCAGCAGCTTAGAAGCGGGGCGTTACGAGCAGTACTTC. The entire variable domain, with the rest obtained from reference TRBV7-9 and TRBJ2-7, is as follows: DTGVSQNPRHKITKRGQNVTFRCDPISEHNRLYWYRQTLGQGPEFLTYFQNEAQLEKSRLLSDRFSAERPKGSFSTLEIQRTEQGDSAMYLCASSLEAGRYEQYFGPGTRLTVT.

The CDR3 protein is CASRERGSGNTIYF. For the CDR3, the DNA is TGTGCCAGCAGAGAGAGGGGCTCTGGAAACACCATATATTTT. The chain couples TRBV28 to TRBJ1-3, with D maybe TRBD1 (5 bases). Germline V CDR1 and CDR2: MDHEN, SYDVKM. This CDR3 region has 14 residues. The V end was cut by 6 bases, the J end by 0 bases, with 9 bases between.

The chain has TRBV7-8 and TRBJ1-5, with 7 bases fitting TRBD1. J was trimmed by 0 bases and V by 3 bases; bases with no gene match: 11. This CDR3 contains 18 residues. Germline CDR1 SGHVS, CDR2 FQNEAQ. Written as DNA, the CDR3 is TGTGCCAGCAGCTTTAACGACAGGGCCTCGAATAGCAATCAGCCCCAGCATTTT. Protein product: CASSFNDRASNSNQPQHF.

The chain employs TRBV27 and TRBJ1-6; D may be TRBD1 (6 bases). With 6 bases removed from V and 7 bases from J, the gap between germline ends came to 16 bases. The CDR3 extends over 15 amino acids. CDR1 and CDR2 (germline): MNHEY, SMNVEV (reference sequence). Here the CDR3 DNA reads TGTGCCAGCAGGACTCAGGGGACGGAGAATTCACCCCTCCACTTT. It is translated as CASRTQGTENSPLHF.

The chain employs TRBV6-6 and TRBJ1-5, with D perhaps matching TRBD1 (5 bases). Trimming shortened V by 8 bases and J by 6 bases, and 11 bases separated the two germline ends. The V gene's germline CDR1 is MNHNY and CDR2 SVGAGI (reference sequence). The CDR3 has 12 residues. DNA for the CDR3: TGTGCCAGCGAGTCTGGGGGTCAGCCCCAGCATTTT. Translating gives CASESGGQPQHF.

The chain is built from TRBV28 and TRBJ1-2, with a possible D match to TRBD1 (5 bases). The germline V and J ends were trimmed by 6 bases and 7 bases, with 15 bases remaining between them. The V gene's germline CDR1 is MDHEN and CDR2 SYDVKM. The CDR3 consists of 13 residues. CDR3 region: CASSRGLGSGYTF. CDR3 nucleotides: TGTGCCAGCAGCCGGGGACTAGGGAGTGGCTACACCTTC.

Only one count was recorded for this clone. The CDR3 nucleotides read TGTGCCTGGAGTGGGGCGGGAGCAATCGAGCAGTACTTC. Amino acids: CAWSGAGAIEQYF. V usage is TRBV30 and J usage is TRBJ2-7; 7 bases are a match to TRBD2. Germline-derived CDR1 and CDR2 are GTSNPN and SVGIG (reference sequence). The CDR3 covers 13 residues. Trimming cost V 1 base and J 6 bases; bases outside gene matches: 6.

The CDR3 nucleotides read TGCGCCAGCAGCCAAGCGCCCAGCGGGAGTTACGAGCAGTACTTC. It yields the protein CASSQAPSGSYEQYF. The chain links TRBV4-1 to TRBJ2-7; TRBD2 matches at 8 bases. The CDR3 has 15 residues. Germline V gene sequence: CDR1 MGHRA, CDR2 YSYEKL. J was trimmed by 4 bases and V by 1 base; bases with no gene match: 6.

The chain recombines TRBV18 with TRBJ2-2; possibly TRBD1 for D (5 bases). Germline-derived CDR1 and CDR2 are KGHSH and LQKENI. V was pared by 2 bases and J by 1 base, with 8 bases between. The CDR3 has 15 residues. For the CDR3, the DNA is TGTGCCAGCTCACCATATACAGGGAACACCGGGGAGCTGTTTTTT. Its protein is CASSPYTGNTGELFF. Full variable domain (missing parts from reference TRBV18 and TRBJ2-2): NAGVMQNPRHLVRRRGQEARLRCSPMKGHSHVYWYRQLPEEGLKFMVYLQKENIIDESGMPKERFSAEFPKEGPSILRIQQVVRGDSAAYFCASSPYTGNTGELFFGEGSRLTVL.

This sequence joins TRBV18 and TRBJ1-1; no definite D call. The CDR3 sequence is 14 residues long. Germline assignment: CDR1 KGHSH and CDR2 LQKENI. Trimming removed 3 bases at V and 5 bases at J, with 13 bases between. The CDR3 loop is CASSPTGVGTEAFF. The CDR3 DNA reads as TGTGCCAGCTCACCTACCGGGGTCGGGACTGAAGCTTTCTTT. The variable domain in full, with the rest retrieved from reference TRBV18 and TRBJ1-1, is NAGVMQNPRHLVRRRGQEARLRCSPMKGHSHVYWYRQLPEEGLKFMVYLQKENIIDESGMPKERFSAEFPKEGPSILRIQQVVRGDSAAYFCASSPTGVGTEAFFGQGTRLTVV.

The chain joins TRBV7-9 to TRBJ2-2; TRBD2 might be the D (5 bases). Trimming stripped 2 bases from V and 4 bases from J, with 8 bases between. The CDR3 runs to 14 residues. CDR1 SEHNR and CDR2 FQNEAQ come from the germline V gene (reference sequence). CDR3 region: CASSLSLATGELFF. In nucleotides, the CDR3 is TGTGCCAGCAGCTTAAGTCTAGCCACCGGGGAGCTGTTTTTT.

The gene calls are TRBV7-3 and TRBJ1-1; 9 bases map to TRBD1. Germline CDR1 reads SGHTA; CDR2 reads FQGTGA. J was trimmed by 6 bases and V by 5 bases; bases with no gene match: 10. The CDR3 length is 15 residues. The CDR3 DNA sequence: TGTGCCAGCAGCAGCGGGACAGGGAGGAAGGCTGAAGCTTTCTTT. Protein sequence: CASSSGTGRKAEAFF.

The chain recombines TRBV7-2 with TRBJ2-3; TRBD2 matches at 10 bases. CDR1 SGHTA and CDR2 FQGNSA come from the germline V gene. J lost 0 bases, V lost 0 bases, and 3 bases had no gene match. This CDR3 is 17 amino acids long. The CDR3 DNA reads TGTGCCAGCAGCTTAGCCCTGACTAGCGGGAGCACAGATACGCAGTATTTT. Translating it yields CASSLALTSGSTDTQYF.

The sample holds a few counts of this clone. The chain uses TRBV18 and TRBJ2-7; TRBD1 might be the D (7 bases). Germline V CDR1 and CDR2: KGHSH, LQKENI. The CDR3 spans 12 residues. Trimming cost V 5 bases and J 12 bases, with 17 bases left between them. CDR3 in amino acids: CASSADREVWYF. For the CDR3, the DNA is TGTGCCAGCTCAGCAGACAGGGAGGTTTGGTACTTC.

The V and J genes are TRBV19 and TRBJ1-3, with TRBD1 matching over 7 bases. Germline loops: CDR1 LNHDA, CDR2 SQIVND (reference sequence). The CDR3 is 16 amino acids. Trimming took 6 bases from V and 1 from J; bases not matched to a gene: 9. CDR3 sequence reads: CASSDTGVGSGNTIYF. Written as DNA, the CDR3 is TGTGCCAGTAGCGATACAGGGGTAGGATCTGGAAACACCATATATTTT.

The CDR3 DNA reads TGTGCCAGCAGCTTGGGGGACAGCCCCGAGCAGTACTTC. Encoded protein: CASSLGDSPEQYF. The rearrangement joins TRBV5-6 to TRBJ2-7; the match to TRBD1 covers 7 bases. From germline, CDR1 is SGHDT and CDR2 YYEEEE. V was pared by 0 bases and J by 6 bases, with 3 bases of the junction left unmatched. This CDR3 comprises 13 residues.

The chain's CDR3 is CAISEYGTANNEQFF. CDR3 DNA: TGTGCCATCAGTGAGTATGGGACAGCTAACAATGAGCAGTTCTTC. The V call is TRBV10-3, the J call TRBJ2-1; TRBD1 matches 7 bases. Trimming took 1 base from V and 5 from J; bases not matched to a gene: 5. Germline loops: CDR1 ENHRY, CDR2 SYGVKD. The CDR3 is 15 amino acids.

This chain connects TRBV10-1 to TRBJ2-1; D is undetermined. There are 13 residues in the CDR3. V shed 5 bases and J shed 0 bases, with 5 bases lying between them. The germline V gene encodes CDR1 WNHNN and CDR2 SYGVQD (reference sequence). CDR3 region: CASSRDSYNEQFF. The CDR3 coding sequence is TGCGCCAGCAGTAGGGACTCCTACAATGAGCAGTTCTTC.